These T cell receptor beta chains were read from a single sample in a study of blood T cell repertoires in COVID-19. Libraries were prepared by immunoSEQ multiplex PCR; TCRdb keeps only in-frame clonotypes and omits some of them. The table records over 150,000 clones, about nine tenths of them present only once. The sample comprised peripheral blood. Receptors were obtained from a man in his sixties or seventies with active or convalescent COVID-19. Both conserved end residues are part of each CDR3. D genes are given only for firm matches. Not all rows give a size; the values are once, few, many and, for expanded clones, a class.

d_call: .; v_call: TRBV6-2/TRBV6-3; j_call: TRBJ1-1; clone_size: .; cdr3_aa: CASSYPGVNTEAFF; cdr3_nt: TGTGCCAGCAGTTACCCGGGAGTGAACACTGAAGCTTTCTTT
d_call: .; v_call: TRBV15; j_call: TRBJ2-5; clone_size: .; cdr3_aa: CATSRDSSASQETQYF; cdr3_nt: TGTGCCACCAGCAGAGACTCTAGCGCCTCTCAAGAGACCCAGTACTTC
d_call: .; v_call: TRBV5-6; j_call: TRBJ1-1; clone_size: .; cdr3_aa: CASSTANTEAFF; cdr3_nt: TGTGCCAGCAGCACAGCGAACACTGAAGCTTTCTTT
d_call: TRBD1; v_call: TRBV5-5; j_call: TRBJ2-5; clone_size: .; cdr3_aa: CASSPTGGAGETQYF; cdr3_nt: TGTGCCAGCAGCCCGACAGGGGGCGCCGGGGAGACCCAGTACTTC
d_call: .; v_call: TRBV24-1; j_call: TRBJ1-1; clone_size: once; cdr3_aa: CATSEGGRNTEAFF; cdr3_nt: TGTGCCACCAGTGAGGGAGGGCGAAACACTGAAGCTTTCTTT
d_call: .; v_call: TRBV6-2/TRBV6-3; j_call: TRBJ1-5; clone_size: .; cdr3_aa: CASSYRGGAQPQHF; cdr3_nt: TGTGCCAGCAGTTATAGGGGGGGGGCTCAGCCCCAGCATTTT
d_call: .; v_call: TRBV11-2; j_call: TRBJ1-3; clone_size: .; cdr3_aa: CASAHGSNSGNTIYF; cdr3_nt: TGTGCCAGCGCCCACGGGTCGAACTCTGGAAACACCATATATTTT
d_call: .; v_call: TRBV10-3; j_call: TRBJ1-1; clone_size: .; cdr3_aa: CAISSGGTTEAFF; cdr3_nt: TGTGCCATCAGTAGTGGAGGGACCACTGAAGCTTTCTTT
d_call: .; v_call: TRBV19; j_call: TRBJ1-4; clone_size: .; cdr3_aa: CASSIGGLGEKLFF; cdr3_nt: TGTGCCAGTAGTATAGGGGGGCTTGGAGAAAAACTGTTTTTT
d_call: TRBD1; v_call: TRBV19; j_call: TRBJ1-5; clone_size: .; cdr3_aa: CASSSRTGASEPQHF; cdr3_nt: TGTGCCAGTAGTAGCAGGACAGGGGCTTCGGAGCCCCAGCATTTT
d_call: .; v_call: TRBV11-2; j_call: TRBJ1-2; clone_size: .; cdr3_aa: CASSLDSGSDNYGYTF; cdr3_nt: TGTGCCAGCAGCTTAGACTCAGGGTCGGATAACTATGGCTACACCTTC
d_call: .; v_call: TRBV2; j_call: TRBJ2-1; clone_size: .; cdr3_aa: CASSADRYNEQFF; cdr3_nt: TGTGCCAGCAGCGCCGACAGATACAATGAGCAGTTCTTC
d_call: .; v_call: TRBV7-2; j_call: TRBJ2-1; clone_size: once; cdr3_aa: CASSSGLPSSYNEQFF; cdr3_nt: TGTGCCAGCAGCTCGGGACTTCCGAGCTCCTACAATGAGCAGTTCTTC
d_call: TRBD1; v_call: TRBV27; j_call: TRBJ1-6; clone_size: few; cdr3_aa: CASSFRSGGSYNSPLHF; cdr3_nt: TGTGCCAGCAGTTTCCGGTCAGGGGGCTCCTATAATTCACCCCTCCACTTT
d_call: .; v_call: TRBV28; j_call: TRBJ2-2; clone_size: .; cdr3_aa: CASSFRGTGELFF; cdr3_nt: TGTGCCAGCAGTTTCAGGGGCACCGGGGAGCTGTTTTTT
d_call: TRBD1; v_call: TRBV6-5; j_call: TRBJ1-4; clone_size: .; cdr3_aa: CASSYETGNEKLFF; cdr3_nt: TGTGCCAGCAGCTACGAGACAGGGAATGAAAAACTGTTTTTT
d_call: .; v_call: TRBV7-3; j_call: TRBJ1-1; clone_size: .; cdr3_aa: CASSLQGRGTEAFF; cdr3_nt: TGTGCCAGCAGTCTCCAGGGGAGAGGTACTGAAGCTTTCTTT
d_call: .; v_call: TRBV18; j_call: TRBJ1-1; clone_size: .; cdr3_aa: CASSLGHASMNTEAFF; cdr3_nt: TGTGCCAGCTCACTCGGACACGCTTCCATGAACACTGAAGCTTTCTTT
d_call: .; v_call: TRBV11-2; j_call: TRBJ2-5; clone_size: .; cdr3_aa: CASSLEPGSQETQYF; cdr3_nt: TGTGCCAGCAGCCTAGAACCGGGATCCCAAGAGACCCAGTACTTC
d_call: TRBD1; v_call: TRBV9; j_call: TRBJ1-6; clone_size: .; cdr3_aa: CASSVGQYNSPLHF; cdr3_nt: TGTGCCAGCAGCGTGGGACAGTATAATTCACCCCTCCACTTT
d_call: TRBD1; v_call: TRBV5-1; j_call: TRBJ1-3; clone_size: .; cdr3_aa: CASSSWTGGNTIYF; cdr3_nt: TGCGCCAGCAGCTCCTGGACAGGTGGAAACACCATATATTTT
d_call: .; v_call: TRBV5-4; j_call: TRBJ1-4; clone_size: .; cdr3_aa: CASSPGSQNEKLFF; cdr3_nt: TGTGCCAGCAGTCCCGGGTCACAAAATGAAAAACTGTTTTTT
d_call: TRBD2; v_call: TRBV28; j_call: TRBJ2-3; clone_size: .; cdr3_aa: CASSFSREGRTDTQYF; cdr3_nt: TGTGCCAGCAGTTTTTCTCGGGAGGGCCGGACAGATACGCAGTATTTT
d_call: .; v_call: TRBV4-3; j_call: TRBJ2-2; clone_size: .; cdr3_aa: CASSPRRAGNTGELFF; cdr3_nt: TGCGCCAGCAGCCCACGTCGGGCGGGGAACACCGGGGAGCTGTTTTTT
d_call: .; v_call: TRBV5-1; j_call: TRBJ2-3; clone_size: .; cdr3_aa: CASSITSGDTQYF; cdr3_nt: TGCGCCAGCAGCATTACGTCCGGGGATACGCAGTATTTT
d_call: .; v_call: TRBV6-2/TRBV6-3; j_call: TRBJ1-1; clone_size: .; cdr3_aa: CASSTSREGEAFF; cdr3_nt: TGTGCCAGCAGCACCAGCAGGGAAGGTGAAGCTTTCTTT
d_call: .; v_call: TRBV30; j_call: TRBJ1-2; clone_size: .; cdr3_aa: CAWRRAAREDYGYTF; cdr3_nt: TGTGCCTGGAGGAGGGCGGCGCGGGAAGACTATGGCTACACCTTC
d_call: .; v_call: TRBV6-6; j_call: TRBJ1-1; clone_size: .; cdr3_aa: CTSRFNRDTEAFF; cdr3_nt: TGTACCAGCAGATTCAACAGAGACACTGAAGCTTTCTTT
d_call: .; v_call: TRBV6-5; j_call: TRBJ1-1; clone_size: .; cdr3_aa: CASSYSAGVNTEAFF; cdr3_nt: TGTGCCAGCAGTTACTCAGCGGGTGTGAACACTGAAGCTTTCTTT
d_call: TRBD1; v_call: TRBV7-6; j_call: TRBJ2-7; clone_size: .; cdr3_aa: CASSPRDRGAYYEQYF; cdr3_nt: TGTGCCAGCAGCCCCCGGGACAGGGGCGCTTACTACGAGCAGTACTTC
d_call: .; v_call: TRBV6-1; j_call: TRBJ1-5; clone_size: .; cdr3_aa: CASSEAGSVGGQPQHF; cdr3_nt: TGTGCCAGCAGTGAAGCGGGCTCGGTCGGGGGGCAGCCCCAGCATTTT